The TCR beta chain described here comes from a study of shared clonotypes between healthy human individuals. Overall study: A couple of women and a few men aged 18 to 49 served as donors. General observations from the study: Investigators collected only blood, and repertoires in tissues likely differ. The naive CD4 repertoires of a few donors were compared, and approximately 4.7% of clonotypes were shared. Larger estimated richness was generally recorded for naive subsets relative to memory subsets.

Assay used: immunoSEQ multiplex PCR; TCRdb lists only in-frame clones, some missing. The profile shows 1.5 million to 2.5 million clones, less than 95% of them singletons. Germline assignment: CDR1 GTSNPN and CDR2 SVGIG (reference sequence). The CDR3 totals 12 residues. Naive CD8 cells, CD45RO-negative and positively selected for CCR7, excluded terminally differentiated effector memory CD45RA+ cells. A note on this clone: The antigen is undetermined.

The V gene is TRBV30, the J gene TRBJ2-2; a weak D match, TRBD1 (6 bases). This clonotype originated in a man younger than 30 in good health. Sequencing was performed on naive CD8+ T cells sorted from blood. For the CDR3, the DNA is TGTGGGTTAGAGGGGGACACCGGGGAGCTGTTTTTT. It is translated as CGLEGDTGELFF.